This TCR beta chain was profiled in a study of T cell repertoires in cytomegalovirus infection. Overall study: Alongside well-studied HLA-B-restricted CMV epitopes, recently identified HLA-C-restricted CMV epitopes were also used. Study-wide results and caveats: HLA-C-restricted CMV clonotypes gave the most frequent clonotype in two of eight donors.

TCRdb ran MiXCR on the reads and lists one entry per CDR3 protein. The repertoire includes 680,000 or so distinct CDR3 sequences, about 30% of them detected once, and about 20% sits in the top ten. This clonotype was detected only a few times. What it binds is unknown. The origin of this receptor is a human donor in good health (CMV status not recorded). Some clones in this sample may be carry-over from other donors' samples. The source material was cultured PBMCs, sampled from culture after CMV antigen stimulation.

The CDR3 DNA is TGTGCCAGCAGCTTAGGGGCAGGGGTGCACCAAGAGACCCAGTACTTC. It translates to CASSLGAGVHQETQYF. V is TRBV11-2 and J is TRBJ2-5; a weak D match, TRBD1 (6 bases). CDR3 length: 16 residues. CDR1 and CDR2 (germline): SGHAT, FQNNGV. V was shortened by 1 base and J by 0 bases, with 12 bases between the two germline ends. Drawing the rest from reference TRBV11-2 and TRBJ2-5, the complete variable domain is EAGVAQSPRYKIIEKRQSVAFWCNPISGHATLYWYQQILGQGPKLLIQFQNNGVVDDSQLPKDRFSAERLKGVDSTLKIQPAKLEDSAVYLCASSLGAGVHQETQYFGPGTRLLVL.